The text below deals with one TCR beta chain. Additional DNA sequences in this sample encode the identical CDR3. TCRdb's table, derived via immunoSEQ multiplex PCR, lists solely in-frame clones and lacks some. The table records roughly 190,000 clones, around 85% of them present only once. The data belong to a study of blood T cell repertoires in COVID-19. Study in general: Sites across the United States, Italy and Spain contributed samples from acute and convalescent COVID-19. Sources were T cells, B-cell-depleted T cells, or PBMCs; the material itself was cDNA or gDNA.

Germline V gene lookup returns CDR1 SGHNT and CDR2 YYREEE (reference sequence). The CDR3 has 14 residues. V shed 5 bases and J 4 bases; nucleotides not matched to a gene: 4. This TCR was sampled from an older woman with acute or convalescent COVID-19. The material sequenced was peripheral blood. This chain links TRBV5-4 with TRBJ1-5; TRBD1 matches at 9 bases. This CDR3 is CASSTGTGNQPQHF. CDR3 in DNA: TGTGCCAGCAGTACCGGGACAGGGAATCAGCCCCAGCATTTT.